A selection of T cell receptor beta chains follows, all from one sample in a study of beta chain features in type 1 diabetes. The data were produced by immunoSEQ multiplex PCR, yet TCRdb's version contains in-frame clones alone and is incomplete. The sample includes 300,000 to 400,000 clones, approximately 8.2% of them seen just once. Sequenced sample: central memory CD4+ T cells from blood. These receptors were taken from a woman aged 18-35 years in good health. Each CDR3 is given without its conserved first and last residue. Each record gives: CDR3 length, V gene, J gene, CDR3 protein.

CDR3 length: 11
V gene: TRBV18
J gene: TRBJ2-7
CDR3 protein: ASSPGLNYEQY

CDR3 length: 12
V gene: TRBV15
J gene: TRBJ1-1
CDR3 protein: ATSSKGPNTEAF

CDR3 length: 11
V gene: TRBV6-1
J gene: TRBJ2-7
CDR3 protein: AVERGGAGEQY

CDR3 length: 14
V gene: TRBV10-3
J gene: TRBJ1-5
CDR3 protein: AISNGQGGSNQPQH

CDR3 length: 12
V gene: TRBV25-1
J gene: TRBJ2-2
CDR3 protein: ASRGEGRTGELF

CDR3 length: 12
V gene: TRBV7-2
J gene: TRBJ2-2
CDR3 protein: ASSPGTTTGELF

CDR3 length: 13
V gene: TRBV6-5
J gene: TRBJ2-6
CDR3 protein: ASTNGGSGANVLT

CDR3 length: 11
V gene: TRBV19
J gene: TRBJ1-1
CDR3 protein: ASAPQGSAEAF

CDR3 length: 14
V gene: TRBV5-1
J gene: TRBJ2-1
CDR3 protein: ASSLAVSGPSNEQF

CDR3 length: 12
V gene: TRBV27
J gene: TRBJ1-2
CDR3 protein: ASSFRQGFYGYT

CDR3 length: 14
V gene: TRBV28
J gene: TRBJ2-5
CDR3 protein: ASSAPGQGIGETQY

CDR3 length: 12
V gene: TRBV2
J gene: TRBJ1-2
CDR3 protein: ASSVQGARYGYT

CDR3 length: 9
V gene: TRBV20-1
J gene: TRBJ1-1
CDR3 protein: SARKNTEAF

CDR3 length: 12
V gene: TRBV19
J gene: TRBJ1-2
CDR3 protein: ASSRTPGLVGYT

CDR3 length: 12
V gene: TRBV27
J gene: TRBJ1-4
CDR3 protein: ASQDTSEQGKLF

CDR3 length: 13
V gene: TRBV9
J gene: TRBJ2-1
CDR3 protein: ASSPMGSGIKEQF

CDR3 length: 12
V gene: TRBV4-2
J gene: TRBJ2-5
CDR3 protein: ASSQDRAGGTQY

CDR3 length: 10
V gene: TRBV12-2
J gene: TRBJ1-4
CDR3 protein: ASRYPDEKLF

CDR3 length: 15
V gene: TRBV27
J gene: TRBJ2-3
CDR3 protein: ASSPRLAGFLPDTQY

CDR3 length: 13
V gene: TRBV5-1
J gene: TRBJ2-1
CDR3 protein: ASSLVSGQNNEQF

CDR3 length: 13
V gene: TRBV6-1
J gene: TRBJ2-2
CDR3 protein: ASSGEISNTGELF

CDR3 length: 11
V gene: TRBV7-2
J gene: TRBJ2-3
CDR3 protein: ASSLVGADTQY

CDR3 length: 10
V gene: TRBV6-6
J gene: TRBJ2-7
CDR3 protein: ASSYPREEQY

CDR3 length: 11
V gene: TRBV27
J gene: TRBJ2-1
CDR3 protein: ASSLNINNEQF

CDR3 length: 14
V gene: TRBV5-1
J gene: TRBJ1-1
CDR3 protein: ASSRGTSSGNTEAF

CDR3 length: 13
V gene: TRBV5-1
J gene: TRBJ1-2
CDR3 protein: ASSKTTGGSYGYT

CDR3 length: 14
V gene: TRBV7-9
J gene: TRBJ2-1
CDR3 protein: ASSLDGYRDYNEQF

CDR3 length: 13
V gene: TRBV7-2
J gene: TRBJ2-7
CDR3 protein: ASSLKRDKNYEQY

CDR3 length: 14
V gene: TRBV7-9
J gene: TRBJ2-5
CDR3 protein: ASSLTHLIYQETQY

CDR3 length: 9
V gene: TRBV5-1
J gene: TRBJ2-1
CDR3 protein: ASSRVDEQF

CDR3 length: 10
V gene: TRBV28
J gene: TRBJ1-5
CDR3 protein: ATGTGDQPQH

CDR3 length: 13
V gene: TRBV6-5
J gene: TRBJ2-7
CDR3 protein: ASRLTSGETYEQY

CDR3 length: 12
V gene: TRBV5-4
J gene: TRBJ2-5
CDR3 protein: ASSSGHRGETQY

CDR3 length: 12
V gene: TRBV11-1
J gene: TRBJ2-1
CDR3 protein: ASSPRWGSNEQF

CDR3 length: 14
V gene: TRBV28
J gene: TRBJ1-3
CDR3 protein: ASSSSVLDSGNTIY

CDR3 length: 13
V gene: TRBV15
J gene: TRBJ2-7
CDR3 protein: ATSRDFQGVGEQY

CDR3 length: 12
V gene: TRBV9
J gene: TRBJ2-3
CDR3 protein: ASSVEALGDTQY

CDR3 length: 13
V gene: TRBV9
J gene: TRBJ1-3
CDR3 protein: ASSVGTASGNTIY

CDR3 length: 12
V gene: TRBV28
J gene: TRBJ2-2
CDR3 protein: ASSLDYRTGELF

CDR3 length: 13
V gene: TRBV7-2
J gene: TRBJ1-5
CDR3 protein: ASSLGRGSNQPQH

CDR3 length: 12
V gene: TRBV28
J gene: TRBJ2-7
CDR3 protein: ASSQPRVEYEQY

CDR3 length: 9
V gene: TRBV11-3
J gene: TRBJ2-1
CDR3 protein: ASSSSSEQF

CDR3 length: 14
V gene: TRBV29-1
J gene: TRBJ2-3
CDR3 protein: SGGRRGLAGIDTQY

CDR3 length: 12
V gene: TRBV7-2
J gene: TRBJ1-5
CDR3 protein: ASSLVGGWQPQH

CDR3 length: 13
V gene: TRBV18
J gene: TRBJ1-1
CDR3 protein: ASSPRDRYVTEAF

CDR3 length: 12
V gene: TRBV7-2
J gene: TRBJ1-2
CDR3 protein: ASSLDRSSYGYT

CDR3 length: 11
V gene: TRBV18
J gene: TRBJ1-2
CDR3 protein: ASSPGANYGYT

CDR3 length: 11
V gene: TRBV10-3
J gene: TRBJ1-1
CDR3 protein: ATGDREDTEAF

CDR3 length: 11
V gene: TRBV4-2
J gene: TRBJ1-5
CDR3 protein: ASSQAVEEPQH

CDR3 length: 11
V gene: TRBV7-9
J gene: TRBJ2-5
CDR3 protein: ASSPTVQETQY

CDR3 length: 12
V gene: TRBV7-2
J gene: TRBJ1-2
CDR3 protein: ASSLGSQNYGYT

CDR3 length: 14
V gene: TRBV7-2
J gene: TRBJ2-5
CDR3 protein: ASSLVGGRNQETQY

CDR3 length: 12
V gene: TRBV7-3
J gene: TRBJ1-1
CDR3 protein: ASSSTGGDNEAF

CDR3 length: 13
V gene: TRBV7-2
J gene: TRBJ1-5
CDR3 protein: ASSQGQKGIMPQH

CDR3 length: 13
V gene: TRBV7-2
J gene: TRBJ2-1
CDR3 protein: ASSGKRAGANEQF

CDR3 length: 11
V gene: TRBV7-2
J gene: TRBJ2-3
CDR3 protein: ASSRGRTDTQY

CDR3 length: 14
V gene: TRBV18
J gene: TRBJ2-1
CDR3 protein: ASSPRGRSSYNEQF